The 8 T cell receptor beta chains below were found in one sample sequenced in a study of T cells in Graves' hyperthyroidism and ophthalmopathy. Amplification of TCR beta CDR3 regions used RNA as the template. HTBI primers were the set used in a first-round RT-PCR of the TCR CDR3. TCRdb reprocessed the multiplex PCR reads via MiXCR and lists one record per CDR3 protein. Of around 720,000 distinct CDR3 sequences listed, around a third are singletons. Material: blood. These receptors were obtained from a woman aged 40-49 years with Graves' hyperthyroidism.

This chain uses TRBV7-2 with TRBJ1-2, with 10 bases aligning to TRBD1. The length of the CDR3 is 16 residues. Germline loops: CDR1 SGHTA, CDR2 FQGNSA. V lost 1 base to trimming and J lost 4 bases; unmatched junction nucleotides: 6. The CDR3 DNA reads TGTGCCAGCAGCTTAGTTGGGGGACAGGGGAGCTATGGCTACACCTTC. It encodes CASSLVGGQGSYGYTF. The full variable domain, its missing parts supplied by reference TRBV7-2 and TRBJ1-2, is GAGVSQSPSNKVTEKGKDVELRCDPISGHTALYWYRQSLGQGLEFLIYFQGNSAPDKSGLPSDRFSAERTGGSVSTLTIQRTQQEDSAVYLCASSLVGGQGSYGYTFGSGTRLTVV.

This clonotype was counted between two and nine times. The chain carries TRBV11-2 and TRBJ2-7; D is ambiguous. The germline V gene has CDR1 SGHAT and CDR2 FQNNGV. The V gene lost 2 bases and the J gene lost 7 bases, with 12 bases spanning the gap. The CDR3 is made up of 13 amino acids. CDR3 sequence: CASSLPPSHEQYF. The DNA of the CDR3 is TGTGCCAGCAGCTTACCCCCTAGTCATGAGCAGTACTTC.

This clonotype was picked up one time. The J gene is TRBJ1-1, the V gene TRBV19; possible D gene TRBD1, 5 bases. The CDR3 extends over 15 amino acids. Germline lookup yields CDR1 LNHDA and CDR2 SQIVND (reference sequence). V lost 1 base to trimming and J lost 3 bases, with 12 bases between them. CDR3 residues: CASSIGGGADTEAFF. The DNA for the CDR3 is TGTGCCAGTAGTATAGGTGGAGGGGCGGACACTGAAGCTTTCTTT. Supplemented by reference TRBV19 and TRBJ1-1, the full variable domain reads DGGITQSPKYLFRKEGQNVTLSCEQNLNHDAMYWYRQDPGQGLRLIYYSQIVNDFQKGDIAEGYSVSREKKESFPLTVTSAQKNPTAFYLCASSIGGGADTEAFFGQGTRLTVV.

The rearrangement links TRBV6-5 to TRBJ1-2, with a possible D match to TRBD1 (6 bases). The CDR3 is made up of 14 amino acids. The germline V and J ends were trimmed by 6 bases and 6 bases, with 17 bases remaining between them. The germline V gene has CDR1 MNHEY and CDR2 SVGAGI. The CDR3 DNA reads TGTGCCAGCAGCGTCAGGGGCCAAAGGGATGGCTACACCTTC. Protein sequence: CASSVRGQRDGYTF.

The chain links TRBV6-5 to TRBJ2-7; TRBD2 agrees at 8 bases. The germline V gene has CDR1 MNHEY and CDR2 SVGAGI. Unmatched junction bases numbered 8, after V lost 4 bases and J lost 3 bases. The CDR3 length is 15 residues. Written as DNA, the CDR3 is TGTGCCAGCAGTTCCCGTAGCGGGACAAGCTACGAGCAGTACTTC. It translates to CASSSRSGTSYEQYF.

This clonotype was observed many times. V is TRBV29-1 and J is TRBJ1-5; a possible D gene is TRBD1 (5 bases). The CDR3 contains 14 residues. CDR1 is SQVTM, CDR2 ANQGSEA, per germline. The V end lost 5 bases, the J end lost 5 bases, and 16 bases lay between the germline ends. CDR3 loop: CSVIGGGFDQPQHF. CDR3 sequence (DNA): TGCAGCGTTATTGGGGGGGGTTTTGATCAGCCCCAGCATTTT. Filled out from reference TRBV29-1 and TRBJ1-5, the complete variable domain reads SAVISQKPSRDICQRGTSLTIQCQVDSQVTMMFWYRQQPGQSLTLIATANQGSEATYESGFVIDKFPISRPNLTFSTLTVSNMSPEDSSIYLCSVIGGGFDQPQHFGDGTRLSIL.

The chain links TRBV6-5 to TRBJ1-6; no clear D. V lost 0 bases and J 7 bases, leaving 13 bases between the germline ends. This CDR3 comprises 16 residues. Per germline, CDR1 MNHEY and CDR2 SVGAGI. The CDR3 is CASSYSRVWANSPLHF. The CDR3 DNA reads TGTGCCAGCAGTTACTCAAGGGTGTGGGCGAATTCACCCCTCCACTTT.

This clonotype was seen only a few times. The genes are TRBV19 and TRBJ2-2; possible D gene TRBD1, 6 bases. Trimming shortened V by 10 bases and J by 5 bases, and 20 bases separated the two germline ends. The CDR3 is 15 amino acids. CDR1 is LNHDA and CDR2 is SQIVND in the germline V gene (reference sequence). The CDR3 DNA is TGTGCCACGCGCCGACAGGCCACTGGGACCGGGGAGCTGTTTTTT. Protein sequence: CATRRQATGTGELFF.